This T cell receptor (beta chain) is drawn from a study of T cell clones after liver transplantation. On the study more broadly: TCRbeta sequencing after a pre-transplant mixed lymphocyte reaction identified graft-donor-reactive clones, later tracked in post-transplant blood. At least one year of complete immunosuppression withdrawal without enzymes over twice normal defined tolerance. Whole-study findings and limits: Circulating graft-donor-reactive CD4 TCRbeta sequences fell significantly post-transplant in most of the 8 subjects. A larger donor-reactive than third-party decline suggested partial antigen-specific deletion.

J gave up 0 bases and V 8 bases, and 10 bases lay outside the gene matches. This CDR3 is 15 amino acids long. The germline V gene has CDR1 SGHRS and CDR2 YFSETQ. Concerning this clone: Its specificity is not known.

Only in-frame clones appear in the TCRdb table, and some are missing; sequencing was by immunoSEQ multiplex PCR. Of tens of thousands of clones in the sample, less than 75% were seen once. The TCR was taken from a human patient who received a liver transplant. Some T cells could come from the graft donor. The chain couples TRBV5-1 to TRBJ1-1; 7 bases are a match to TRBD1. The sequenced sample was CD4+ T cells from blood, obtained at the 22-month timepoint. CDR3 DNA sequence: TGCGCCAGTTCGGAGGGGGCCACCTTGAACACTGAAGCTTTCTTT. Amino acids: CASSEGATLNTEAFF.